The 3 T cell receptor beta chains below come from one sample, sequenced in a study of blood T cell repertoires in COVID-19. Here immunoSEQ multiplex PCR was the method, and the copy in TCRdb shows in-frame clones only, minus some. The sample has about 310,000 clones; roughly nine tenths are singletons. What was sequenced was peripheral blood. These receptors all stem from a young woman with COVID-19, enrolled during active disease.

The chain joins TRBV5-1 to TRBJ2-7, with 9 bases identical to TRBD2. CDR1 SGHRS and CDR2 YFSETQ come from the germline V gene. The V and J ends lost 4 bases and 3 bases, in that order; junction bases with no gene match: 8. The length of the CDR3 is 15 residues. The CDR3 loop is CASSPEIAGVYEQYF. The CDR3 nucleotides read TGCGCCAGCAGCCCCGAGATAGCGGGAGTCTACGAGCAGTACTTC. Full variable domain (missing parts from reference TRBV5-1 and TRBJ2-7): KAGVTQTPRYLIKTRGQQVTLSCSPISGHRSVSWYQQTPGQGLQFLFEYFSETQRNKGNFPGRFSGRQFSNSRSEMNVSTLELGDSALYLCASSPEIAGVYEQYFGPGTRLTVT.

The chain links TRBV27 to TRBJ2-7, with 9 nucleotides matching TRBD1. The CDR3 covers 16 residues. V was pared by 1 base and J by 5 bases, with 9 bases of the junction left unmatched. CDR1 and CDR2 from the germline V gene are MNHEY and SMNVEV (reference sequence). CDR3 nucleotide sequence: TGTGCCAGCAGTTTATACCCGGGACAGGGCCCCCACGAGCAGTACTTC. Its translation: CASSLYPGQGPHEQYF.

The chain combines TRBV3-1 (or the pseudogene TRBV3-2) with TRBJ2-5; tentative D call: TRBD2 (5 bases). Trimming took 2 bases from V and 5 from J, leaving 9 bases between them. The CDR3 loop spans 13 amino acids. Per germline, CDR1 LGHDT and CDR2 YNNKEL (reference sequence). CDR3 region: CASSQHGDETQYF. CDR3 nucleotides: TGTGCCAGCAGCCAACACGGGGATGAGACCCAGTACTTC.